A selection of T cell receptor beta chains follows, all from one sample in a study of control samples from healthy donors and cancer patients. TCRdb's copy holds only in-frame clones and misses some; the assay was immunoSEQ multiplex PCR. The sample holds 50,000 or so clones, 95% to 96% seen once. Source material: blood. The receptors shown here come from a woman under 30 in good health. Both conserved end residues are part of each CDR3. Each record gives: J gene, clone size, D gene, V gene, CDR3 protein, CDR3 DNA. A D gene is named only where the DNA matches it firmly. The size of a clone is reported for some rows only, either as once, few or many, or as a class for expanded clones.

>TRBJ1-2|NA|TRBD1|TRBV3-1/TRBV3-2
CASRLTGGSGYTF
TGTGCCAGCAGACTTACAGGGGGGTCTGGCTACACCTTC
>TRBJ1-2|NA|TRBD1|TRBV4-1
CASRTGQGTRSGYTF
TGCGCCAGCAGGACAGGACAGGGGACGCGGTCCGGCTACACCTTC
>TRBJ1-1|once|TRBD1|TRBV5-1
CASSQGAPKNTEAFF
TGCGCCAGCAGCCAGGGGGCTCCAAAGAACACTGAAGCTTTCTTT
>TRBJ2-7|NA|TRBD1|TRBV27
CASSATGTAPGDEQYF
TGTGCCAGCAGTGCGACCGGGACAGCCCCCGGAGACGAGCAGTACTTC
>TRBJ2-3|NA|NA|TRBV5-8
CASSSGAGQYF
TGTGCCAGCAGCTCTGGTGCGGGTCAGTATTTT
>TRBJ1-4|NA|NA|TRBV9
CASSSPGFNEKLFF
TGTGCCAGCAGCTCGCCGGGCTTCAATGAAAAACTGTTTTTT
>TRBJ1-4|NA|NA|TRBV2
CASSDGNNEKLFF
TGTGCCAGCAGTGACGGGAATAATGAAAAACTGTTTTTT
>TRBJ1-1|NA|NA|TRBV20-1
CSASNRGVAFF
TGCAGTGCTAGTAATCGGGGGGTGGCTTTCTTT
>TRBJ1-2|NA|NA|TRBV10-3
CAISDGVNYGYTF
TGTGCCATCAGTGATGGGGTGAACTATGGCTACACCTTC
>TRBJ2-7|once|NA|TRBV5-1
CASSLEGGEQYF
TGCGCCAGCAGCTTGGAAGGGGGAGAGCAGTACTTC
>TRBJ1-2|NA|NA|TRBV7-2
CASSLATQVYGYTF
TGTGCCAGCAGCTTAGCGACCCAGGTCTATGGCTACACCTTC
>TRBJ2-2|NA|NA|TRBV30
CAWSGTYGTGELFF
TGTGCCTGGAGTGGGACATACGGTACCGGGGAGCTGTTTTTT
>TRBJ1-6|NA|NA|TRBV15
CATSRDLLGGGNSPLHF
TGTGCCACCAGCAGAGATCTCTTGGGGGGCGGTAATTCACCCCTCCACTTT
>TRBJ2-2|once|TRBD2|TRBV7-2
CASSLGGLAGRNTGELFF
TGTGCCAGCAGCTTAGGGGGACTAGCGGGGAGAAACACCGGGGAGCTGTTTTTT
>TRBJ1-1|NA|NA|TRBV29-1
CSVPGNTEAFF
TGCAGCGTTCCCGGGAACACTGAAGCTTTCTTT
>TRBJ1-2|NA|NA|TRBV9
CASSVGNQGSRSVGYTF
TGTGCCAGCAGCGTAGGGAACCAGGGAAGTAGGTCGGTAGGCTACACCTTC
>TRBJ1-1|NA|NA|TRBV19
CASSTEGGRAEAFF
TGTGCCAGTAGTACCGAGGGGGGCAGGGCTGAAGCTTTCTTT
>TRBJ2-2|once|TRBD1|TRBV5-8
CASSLGDRNTGELFF
TGTGCCAGCAGCCTAGGGGACAGAAACACCGGGGAGCTGTTTTTT
>TRBJ2-7|NA|NA|TRBV15
CATSRVPSGEQYF
TGTGCCACCAGCAGAGTCCCGAGTGGCGAGCAGTACTTC
>TRBJ2-1|NA|NA|TRBV27
CASRFGQTRSYNEQFF
TGTGCCAGCAGATTTGGCCAGACCCGGTCCTACAATGAGCAGTTCTTC
>TRBJ1-2|NA|NA|TRBV2
CASSVEQQSLYGYTF
TGTGCCAGCAGTGTAGAACAGCAGAGTCTATATGGCTACACCTTC
>TRBJ2-7|NA|NA|TRBV6-2/TRBV6-3
CASSYFTGYEQYF
TGTGCCAGCAGTTACTTTACAGGGTACGAGCAGTACTTC
>TRBJ2-7|NA|TRBD2|TRBV5-1
CASSGWSGGPYEQYF
TGCGCCAGCAGCGGCTGGAGCGGGGGCCCCTACGAGCAGTACTTC
>TRBJ2-3|NA|NA|TRBV7-2
CASPRRGGVQSTDTQYF
TGTGCCAGCCCACGGAGAGGAGGGGTGCAAAGCACAGATACGCAGTATTTT
>TRBJ1-2|NA|NA|TRBV28
CATSLRGARGYTF
TGTGCCACCTCCCTTAGGGGGGCGCGGGGCTACACCTTC
>TRBJ2-1|NA|NA|TRBV7-2
CASSSDLSEQFF
TGTGCCAGCAGCTCCGACCTGTCTGAGCAGTTCTTC
>TRBJ2-3|NA|TRBD1|TRBV6-5
CANSGQGDTDTQYF
TGTGCCAACTCGGGACAGGGTGACACAGATACGCAGTATTTT
>TRBJ1-1|few|NA|TRBV4-1
CASDMNTEAFF
TGCGCCAGCGACATGAACACTGAAGCTTTCTTT
>TRBJ1-2|once|NA|TRBV7-9
CASSPPYEGSEYGYTF
TGTGCCAGCAGCCCACCTTACGAGGGGAGTGAATATGGCTACACCTTC
>TRBJ1-5|NA|TRBD1|TRBV6-5
CASGTGLSNQPQHF
TGTGCCAGCGGGACAGGGTTAAGCAATCAGCCCCAGCATTTT
>TRBJ2-5|NA|NA|TRBV10-1
CASSERGSTEETQYF
TGCGCCAGCAGTGAAAGGGGTTCGACCGAAGAGACCCAGTACTTC
>TRBJ1-2|NA|NA|TRBV2
CASSPPGGLNYGYTF
TGTGCCAGCAGTCCCCCGGGCGGGCTTAACTATGGCTACACCTTC
>TRBJ2-7|NA|TRBD2|TRBV11-2
CASSLGRTSGGEEQYF
TGTGCCAGCAGCTTAGGTCGGACTAGCGGGGGTGAAGAGCAGTACTTC
>TRBJ1-2|NA|NA|TRBV5-6
CASSFQGNFGYTF
TGTGCCAGCAGCTTCCAAGGAAACTTTGGCTACACCTTC
>TRBJ1-3|NA|NA|TRBV7-2
CASSYSGNTIYF
TGTGCCAGCAGCTACTCTGGAAACACCATATATTTT
>TRBJ2-3|NA|NA|TRBV6-5
CASSPPGGRADTQYF
TGTGCCAGCAGTCCCCCCGGGGGGCGGGCAGATACGCAGTATTTT
>TRBJ2-5|NA|TRBD1|TRBV7-9
CASSFGTGVLETQYF
TGTGCCAGCAGCTTCGGGACAGGGGTTTTGGAGACCCAGTACTTC
>TRBJ2-3|NA|TRBD2|TRBV10-1
CASSERGLAGADTQYF
TGCGCCAGCAGTGAGAGGGGACTAGCGGGGGCAGATACGCAGTATTTT
>TRBJ1-2|NA|NA|TRBV25-1
CASSAYREGYTF
TGTGCCAGCAGTGCCTACAGGGAAGGCTACACCTTC
>TRBJ1-5|NA|NA|TRBV19
CASSNQGHQPQHF
TGTGCCAGTAGTAACCAGGGCCATCAGCCCCAGCATTTT
>TRBJ1-4|NA|NA|TRBV2
CASSEGEKLFF
TGTGCCAGCAGTGAGGGGGAAAAACTGTTTTTT
>TRBJ2-7|NA|NA|TRBV3-1/TRBV3-2
CASSRLQGYEQYF
TGTGCCAGCAGCCGCCTACAGGGCTACGAGCAGTACTTC
>TRBJ2-1|few|NA|TRBV7-2
CASSPSPVKGGREQFF
TGTGCCAGCAGCCCCTCCCCGGTTAAGGGGGGGCGTGAGCAGTTCTTC
>TRBJ2-7|NA|NA|TRBV7-9
CASSPTNPGEQYF
TGTGCCAGCAGCCCCACCAATCCCGGCGAGCAGTACTTC
>TRBJ1-2|NA|NA|TRBV4-1
CASSQASGYTF
TGCGCCAGCAGCCAAGCGAGCGGCTACACCTTC
>TRBJ2-5|NA|NA|TRBV27
CASSPFGTQETQYF
TGTGCCAGCAGCCCATTCGGGACGCAAGAGACCCAGTACTTC
>TRBJ1-1|NA|NA|TRBV28
CASSLTGRTEAFF
TGTGCCAGCAGTTTGACAGGTAGAACTGAAGCTTTCTTT
>TRBJ1-2|NA|TRBD1|TRBV6-5
CASRTSGTVAYGYTF
TGTGCCAGCAGGACTTCCGGGACAGTGGCCTATGGCTACACCTTC
>TRBJ1-5|NA|NA|TRBV6-1
CASSEARNSGGQPQHF
TGTGCCAGCAGTGAAGCAAGGAACAGCGGGGGACAGCCCCAGCATTTT
>TRBJ2-7|NA|NA|TRBV11-2
CASSLYGGPYEQYF
TGTGCCAGCAGCTTATATGGGGGGCCCTACGAGCAGTACTTC
>TRBJ2-7|NA|NA|TRBV5-1
CASSLRNSGGTGTDEQYF
TGCGCCAGCAGCTTGCGGAATAGTGGTGGAACAGGGACGGACGAGCAGTACTTC